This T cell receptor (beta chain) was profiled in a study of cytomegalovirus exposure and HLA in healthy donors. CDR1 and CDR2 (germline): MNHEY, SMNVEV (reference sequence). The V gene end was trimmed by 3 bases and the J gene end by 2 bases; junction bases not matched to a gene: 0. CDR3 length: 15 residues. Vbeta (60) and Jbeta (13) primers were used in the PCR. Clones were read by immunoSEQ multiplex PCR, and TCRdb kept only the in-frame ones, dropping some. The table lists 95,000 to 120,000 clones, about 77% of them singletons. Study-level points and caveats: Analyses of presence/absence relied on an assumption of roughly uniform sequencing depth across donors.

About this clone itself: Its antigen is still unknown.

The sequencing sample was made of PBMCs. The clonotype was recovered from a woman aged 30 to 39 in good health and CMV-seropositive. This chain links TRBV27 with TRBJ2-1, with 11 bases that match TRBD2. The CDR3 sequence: CASSLGLAAYNEQFF. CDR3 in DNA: TGTGCCAGCAGTTTGGGACTAGCGGCCTACAATGAGCAGTTCTTC.